Described below is a single T cell receptor beta chain sequence and its context. These data come from a study of blood T cell repertoires in COVID-19. The overall study: COVID-19 samples, acute and convalescent, were from the United States, Italy and Spain. Sources were T cells, B-cell-depleted T cells, or PBMCs; the material itself was cDNA or gDNA.

The J segment lost 5 bases and the V segment lost 6 bases, leaving 9 bases of the junction unmatched. This CDR3 is built from 15 residues. Germline V gene lookup returns CDR1 SNHLY and CDR2 FYNNEI. Per the original data handling: The assay estimated nucleated cells by amplifying reference gene primers. Generated by immunoSEQ multiplex PCR, the TCRdb table keeps only in-frame clones and is missing some. D and trimming were read from the DNA, whereas the V and J calls and clone size are those reported in that table. The table lists about 100,000 clones, approximately 79% of them singletons, with 15% to 20% in the top ten.

This sequence joins TRBV2 and TRBJ2-1, with 8 bases that match TRBD1. Material for sequencing was peripheral blood. The receptor was isolated from a woman older than 75 with active or convalescent COVID-19. CDR3 sequence reads: CASSDGQGSNNEQFF. The DNA for the CDR3 is TGTGCCAGCAGCGATGGACAGGGTAGTAACAATGAGCAGTTCTTC.